This passage covers 3 T cell receptor beta chains from one sample sequenced in a study of cytomegalovirus exposure and HLA in healthy donors. 13 Jbeta primers and 60 Vbeta primers were used for the PCR. TCRdb's copy holds only in-frame clones and misses some; the assay was immunoSEQ multiplex PCR. The sample lists around 140,000 clones, about 80% occurring once. The sample taken for sequencing was PBMCs. The receptors originated from a woman between 40 and 55 years old in good health and CMV-seropositive.

This clone was observed a handful of times. The gene calls are TRBV19 and TRBJ1-3; D is ambiguous. Trimming left V 7 bases short and J 0 bases short, with 16 bases between. Germline V lookup: CDR1 LNHDA, CDR2 SQIVND (reference sequence). This CDR3 has 16 residues. The CDR3 reads CASISVPGSSGNTIYF. The CDR3 DNA follows: TGTGCCAGTATTAGCGTGCCGGGCAGCTCTGGAAACACCATATATTTT.

This sequence joins TRBV4-2 and TRBJ2-4, with TRBD1 identical over 9 bases. The length of the CDR3 is 16 residues. Germline trimming cut 0 bases from V and 6 bases from J; bases unmatched to any gene: 6. Germline V CDR1 and CDR2: LGHNA, YNFKEQ. This CDR3 reads CASSQENTGGRNIQYF. The CDR3 DNA sequence: TGTGCCAGCAGCCAAGAGAATACAGGGGGCAGAAACATTCAGTACTTC.

The J gene is TRBJ2-1, the V gene TRBV19; TRBD1 might be the D (5 bases). Trimming cost V 0 bases and J 5 bases, with 17 bases left between them. The CDR3 loop spans 17 amino acids. Germline CDR1 and CDR2: LNHDA and SQIVND (reference sequence). CDR3 DNA sequence: TGTGCCAGTAGTATAGATCTTGAGACTCAACAGGACAATGAGCAGTTCTTC. It is translated as CASSIDLETQQDNEQFF.